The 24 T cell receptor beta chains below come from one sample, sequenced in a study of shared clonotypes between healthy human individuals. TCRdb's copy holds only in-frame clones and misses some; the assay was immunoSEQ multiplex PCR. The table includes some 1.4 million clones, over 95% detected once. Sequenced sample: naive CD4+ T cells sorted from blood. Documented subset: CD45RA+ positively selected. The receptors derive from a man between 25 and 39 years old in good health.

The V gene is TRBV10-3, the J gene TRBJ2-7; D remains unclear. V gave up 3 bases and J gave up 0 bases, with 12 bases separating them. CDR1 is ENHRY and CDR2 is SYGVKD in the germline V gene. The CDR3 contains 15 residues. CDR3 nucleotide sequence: TGTGCCATCAGTGATTGGTTAACCAGCTCCTACGAGCAGTACTTC. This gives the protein CAISDWLTSSYEQYF.

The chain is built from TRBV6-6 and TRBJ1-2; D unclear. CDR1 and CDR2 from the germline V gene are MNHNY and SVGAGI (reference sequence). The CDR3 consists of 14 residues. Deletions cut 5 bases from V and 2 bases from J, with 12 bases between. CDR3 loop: CASSVQSGNYGYTF. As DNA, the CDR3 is TGTGCCAGCAGTGTACAGTCGGGAAACTATGGCTACACCTTC.

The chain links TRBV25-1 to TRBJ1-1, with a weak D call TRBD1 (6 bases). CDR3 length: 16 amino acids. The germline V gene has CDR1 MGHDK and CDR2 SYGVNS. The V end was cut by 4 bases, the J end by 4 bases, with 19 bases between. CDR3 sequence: CASSGSAGTPGTEAFF. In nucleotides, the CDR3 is TGTGCCAGCAGTGGTTCGGCCGGGACACCGGGCACTGAAGCTTTCTTT. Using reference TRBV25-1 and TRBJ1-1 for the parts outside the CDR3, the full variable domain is EADIYQTPRYLVIGTGKKITLECSQTMGHDKMYWYQQDPGMELHLIHYSYGVNSTEKGDLSSESTVSRIRTEHFPLTLESARPSHTSQYLCASSGSAGTPGTEAFFGQGTRLTVV.

This CDR3 reads CASSVGQPNDYGYTF. For the CDR3, the DNA is TGTGCCAGCAGCGTAGGACAGCCTAATGACTATGGCTACACCTTC. This chain links TRBV9 with TRBJ1-2, with TRBD1 as a possible D gene (5 bases). From germline, CDR1 is SGDLS and CDR2 YYNGEE. V was cut by 0 bases and J by 3 bases, with 12 bases left in between. The CDR3 consists of 15 residues.

The CDR3 reads CASSPMGQGADGELFF. DNA of the CDR3: TGTGCCAGCTCACCAATGGGACAGGGGGCAGACGGGGAGCTGTTTTTT. The rearrangement links TRBV18 to TRBJ2-2; 12 bases align to TRBD1. CDR3 length equals 16 residues. V shed 2 bases and J 7 bases; nucleotides not matched to a gene: 5. Germline V gene lookup returns CDR1 KGHSH and CDR2 LQKENI.

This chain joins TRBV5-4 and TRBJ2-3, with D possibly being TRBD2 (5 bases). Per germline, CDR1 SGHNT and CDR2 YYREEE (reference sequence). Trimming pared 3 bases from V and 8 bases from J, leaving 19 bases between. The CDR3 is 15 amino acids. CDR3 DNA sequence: TGTGCCAGCAGCTCGGTGGGAGAGCCGGGAAGTACGCAGTATTTT. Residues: CASSSVGEPGSTQYF.

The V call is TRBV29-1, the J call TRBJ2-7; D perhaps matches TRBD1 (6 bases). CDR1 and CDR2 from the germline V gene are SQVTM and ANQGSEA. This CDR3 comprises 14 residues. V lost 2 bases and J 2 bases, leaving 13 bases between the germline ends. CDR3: CSVEQGNSPYEQYF. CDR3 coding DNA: TGCAGCGTTGAACAGGGGAATAGTCCCTACGAGCAGTACTTC.

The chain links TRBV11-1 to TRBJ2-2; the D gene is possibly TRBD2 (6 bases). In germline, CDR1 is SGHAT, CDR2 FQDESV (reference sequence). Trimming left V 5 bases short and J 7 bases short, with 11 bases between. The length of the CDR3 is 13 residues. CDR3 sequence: CASSRLVGGELFF. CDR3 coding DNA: TGTGCCAGCAGCCGACTAGTTGGCGGGGAGCTGTTTTTT.

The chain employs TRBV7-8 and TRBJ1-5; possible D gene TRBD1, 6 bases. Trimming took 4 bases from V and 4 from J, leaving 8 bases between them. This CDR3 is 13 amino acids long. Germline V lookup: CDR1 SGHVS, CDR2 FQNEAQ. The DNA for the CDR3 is TGTGCCAGCAGCTCCGGGACAAATCAGCCCCAGCATTTT. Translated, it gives CASSSGTNQPQHF.

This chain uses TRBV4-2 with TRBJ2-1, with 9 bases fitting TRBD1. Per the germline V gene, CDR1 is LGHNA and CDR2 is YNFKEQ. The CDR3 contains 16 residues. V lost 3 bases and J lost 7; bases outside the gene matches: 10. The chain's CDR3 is CASSQKGKDRGNEQFF. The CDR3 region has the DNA TGTGCCAGCAGCCAGAAGGGAAAAGACAGGGGGAATGAGCAGTTCTTC.

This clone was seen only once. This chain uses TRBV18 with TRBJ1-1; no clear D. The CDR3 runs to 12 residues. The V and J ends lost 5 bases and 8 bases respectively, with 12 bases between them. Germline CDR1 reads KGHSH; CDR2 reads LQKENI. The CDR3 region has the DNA TGTGCCAGCTCAAGTGGATCATTAGAAGCTTTCTTT. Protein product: CASSSGSLEAFF.

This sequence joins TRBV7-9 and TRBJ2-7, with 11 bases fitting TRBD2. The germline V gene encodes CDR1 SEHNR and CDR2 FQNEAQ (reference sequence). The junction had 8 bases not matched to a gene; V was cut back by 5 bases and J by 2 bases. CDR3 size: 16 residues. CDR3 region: CASSPRPGLAAYEQYF. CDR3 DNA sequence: TGTGCCAGCAGCCCTAGGCCGGGACTAGCGGCCTACGAGCAGTACTTC.

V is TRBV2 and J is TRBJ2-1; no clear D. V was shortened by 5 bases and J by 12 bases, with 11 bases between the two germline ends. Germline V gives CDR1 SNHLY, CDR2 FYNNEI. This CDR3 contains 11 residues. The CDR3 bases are TGTGCCAGCAGTAAGGGTTCTGGGCAGTTCTTC. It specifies CASSKGSGQFF.

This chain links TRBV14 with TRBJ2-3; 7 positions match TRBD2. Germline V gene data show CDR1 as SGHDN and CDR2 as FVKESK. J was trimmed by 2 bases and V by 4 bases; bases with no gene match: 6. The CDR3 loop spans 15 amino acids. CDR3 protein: CASSRRGLNTDTQYF. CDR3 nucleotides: TGTGCCAGCAGCCGGCGGGGACTAAACACAGATACGCAGTATTTT.

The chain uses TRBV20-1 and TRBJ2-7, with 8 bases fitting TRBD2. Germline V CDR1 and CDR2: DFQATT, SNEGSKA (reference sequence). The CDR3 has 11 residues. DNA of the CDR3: TGCAAACTCCCGGGGGGGAACGAGCAGTACTTC. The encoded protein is CKLPGGNEQYF.

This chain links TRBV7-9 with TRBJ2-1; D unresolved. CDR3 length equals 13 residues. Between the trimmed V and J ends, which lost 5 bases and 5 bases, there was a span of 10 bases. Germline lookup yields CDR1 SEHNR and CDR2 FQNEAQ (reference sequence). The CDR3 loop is CASSPLQHNEQFF. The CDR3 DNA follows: TGTGCCAGCAGCCCTCTGCAGCACAATGAGCAGTTCTTC.

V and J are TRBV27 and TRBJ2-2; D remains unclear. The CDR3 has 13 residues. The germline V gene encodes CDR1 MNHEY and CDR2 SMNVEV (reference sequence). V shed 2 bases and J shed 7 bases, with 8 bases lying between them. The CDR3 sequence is CASSLKGDGELFF. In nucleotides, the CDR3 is TGTGCCAGCAGTTTAAAGGGTGACGGGGAGCTGTTTTTT.

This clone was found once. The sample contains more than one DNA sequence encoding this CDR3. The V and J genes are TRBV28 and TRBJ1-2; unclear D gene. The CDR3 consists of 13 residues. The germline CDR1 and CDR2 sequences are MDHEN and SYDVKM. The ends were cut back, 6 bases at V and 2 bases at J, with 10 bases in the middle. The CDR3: CASSPTANYGYTF. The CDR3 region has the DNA TGTGCCAGCAGCCCTACAGCGAACTATGGCTACACCTTC.

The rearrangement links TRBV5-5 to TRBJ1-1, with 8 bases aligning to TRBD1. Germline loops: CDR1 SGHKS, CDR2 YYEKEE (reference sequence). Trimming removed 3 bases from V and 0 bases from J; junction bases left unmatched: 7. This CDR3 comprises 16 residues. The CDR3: CASSSLGTGLNTEAFF. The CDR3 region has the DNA TGTGCCAGCAGCTCCCTTGGGACAGGCCTGAACACTGAAGCTTTCTTT.

The CDR3 DNA is TGTGCCAGCTCACCACCTTACCCCCCCGGCAACACTGAAGCTTTCTTT. Translated: CASSPPYPPGNTEAFF. This sequence joins TRBV18 and TRBJ1-1, with D uncertain. The CDR3 loop spans 16 amino acids. Germline V lookup: CDR1 KGHSH, CDR2 LQKENI. V was pared by 0 bases and J by 2 bases, with 13 bases between.

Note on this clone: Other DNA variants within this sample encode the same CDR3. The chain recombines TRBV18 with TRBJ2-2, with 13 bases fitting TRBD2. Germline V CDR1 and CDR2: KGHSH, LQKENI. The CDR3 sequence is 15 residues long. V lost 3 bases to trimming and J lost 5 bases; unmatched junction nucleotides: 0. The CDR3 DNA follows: TGTGCCAGCTCACCGGGACTAGCGGGGACCGGGGAGCTGTTTTTT. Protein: CASSPGLAGTGELFF.

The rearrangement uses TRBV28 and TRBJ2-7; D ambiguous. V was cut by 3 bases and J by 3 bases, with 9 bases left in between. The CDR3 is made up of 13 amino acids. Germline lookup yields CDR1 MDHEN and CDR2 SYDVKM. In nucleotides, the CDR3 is TGTGCCAGCAGTTTGGCTATCCTCTACGAGCAGTACTTC. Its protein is CASSLAILYEQYF.

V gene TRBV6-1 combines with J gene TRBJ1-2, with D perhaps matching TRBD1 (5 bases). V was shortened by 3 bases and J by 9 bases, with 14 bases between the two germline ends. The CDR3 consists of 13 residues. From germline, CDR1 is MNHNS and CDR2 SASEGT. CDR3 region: CASSEGGLKRYTF. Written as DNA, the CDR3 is TGTGCCAGCAGTGAGGGGGGGTTGAAGCGCTACACCTTC.

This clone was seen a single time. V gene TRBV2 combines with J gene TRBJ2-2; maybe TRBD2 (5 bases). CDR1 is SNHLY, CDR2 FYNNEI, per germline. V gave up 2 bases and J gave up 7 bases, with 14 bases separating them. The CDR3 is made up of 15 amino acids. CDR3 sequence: CASSERQTGNGELFF. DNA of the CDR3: TGTGCCAGCAGTGAAAGGCAGACGGGGAACGGGGAGCTGTTTTTT.